These T cell receptor beta chains were read from a single sample in a study of regulatory T cells in long-lasting Graves disease. Each CDR3 protein gets one entry after TCRdb re-called the multiplex PCR reads with MiXCR. There are 530,000 or so distinct CDR3 sequences in the sample; approximately 13% occur only once, and roughly a tenth lies in the top ten. This sample also belongs to another study, concerning T cells in Graves' hyperthyroidism and ophthalmopathy.

Sequencing used peripheral blood mononuclear cells (PBMCs), obtained at new diagnosis, from a patient treated with antithyroid drugs. These receptors all stem from a man aged 30-40 years with Graves disease. Both conserved end residues are part of each CDR3. D genes are given only for firm matches. For some rows the clone size is stated as once, few or many, or as a class when expanded; others skip it.

J: TRBJ2-4; D: .; size: many; V: TRBV11-2; DNA: TGTGCCAGCAGCTTAGGGCTCAATTTAGCCAAAAACATTCAGTACTTC; CDR3: CASSLGLNLAKNIQYF
J: TRBJ2-3; D: TRBD2; size: many; V: TRBV27; DNA: TGTGCCAGCAGTTTAGTAGCGGGAGGACGAGGTACGCAGTATTTT; CDR3: CASSLVAGGRGTQYF
J: TRBJ2-5; D: TRBD1; size: many; V: TRBV27; DNA: TGTGCCAGCAGCAGGACAGGACTTCTAGGAGAGACCCAGTACTTC; CDR3: CASSRTGLLGETQYF
J: TRBJ2-1; D: TRBD1; size: few; V: TRBV6-2/TRBV6-3; DNA: TGTGCCAGCAGGCGAATCCCGGGGACAGGGTACAATGAGCAGTTCTTC; CDR3: CASRRIPGTGYNEQFF
J: TRBJ1-2; D: .; size: few; V: TRBV5-1; DNA: TGCGCCAGCAGCCCCGACTCCCGGGGCTACACCTTC; CDR3: CASSPDSRGYTF
J: TRBJ2-2; D: .; size: many; V: TRBV7-2; DNA: TGTGCCAGCAGCCCTCCGGGGACTGGCGGCGGGGAGCTGTTTTTT; CDR3: CASSPPGTGGGELFF
J: TRBJ2-7; D: TRBD2; size: many; V: TRBV11-2; DNA: TGTGCCAGCAGCGCCCCGGGGCTAGCGGATATGGCCTACGAGCAGTACTTC; CDR3: CASSAPGLADMAYEQYF
J: TRBJ1-1; D: TRBD1; size: many; V: TRBV7-6; DNA: TGTGCCAGCAGCTCGCATGGGACAGCAATGAACACTGAAGCTTTCTTT; CDR3: CASSSHGTAMNTEAFF
J: TRBJ2-7; D: .; size: .; V: TRBV30; DNA: TGTGCCTGGAGTGCCTATGACGAGCAGTACTTC; CDR3: CAWSAYDEQYF
J: TRBJ2-5; D: .; size: .; V: TRBV12-3/TRBV12-4; DNA: TGTGCCAGCCCCCCCACAGAGACCCAGTACTTC; CDR3: CASPPTETQYF
J: TRBJ2-1; D: TRBD2; size: many; V: TRBV7-9; DNA: TGTGCCAGCAGCTTAGTTGGGGGACTAGCGGGAGGGAATGAGCAGTTCTTC; CDR3: CASSLVGGLAGGNEQFF
J: TRBJ2-7; D: TRBD2; size: many; V: TRBV6-1; DNA: TGTGCCAGCAGTATCGTCATAGCGGGAGCCCCCTACGAGCAGTACTTC; CDR3: CASSIVIAGAPYEQYF
J: TRBJ2-6; D: TRBD1; size: .; V: TRBV20-1; DNA: TGCAGTGCCGGACAGGGGGCCGGCTCTGGGGCCAGCGTCCTGACTTTC; CDR3: CSAGQGAGSGASVLTF
J: TRBJ2-7; D: TRBD1; size: .; V: TRBV12-3/TRBV12-4; DNA: TGTGCCAGCAGGGGTCGCAGGGGGTCCTACGAGCAGTACTTC; CDR3: CASRGRRGSYEQYF
J: TRBJ2-7; D: .; size: few; V: TRBV20-1; DNA: TGCAGTGCTAGAGCCGGCACAGACTACGAGCAGTACTTC; CDR3: CSARAGTDYEQYF
J: TRBJ2-7; D: .; size: many; V: TRBV6-1; DNA: TGTGCCAGCATCCCCAACGGCCACCTCCCCGAGCAGTACTTC; CDR3: CASIPNGHLPEQYF
J: TRBJ1-2; D: .; size: few; V: TRBV29-1; DNA: TGCAGCGTTGAAGATCAGGCCCGGAGGGGCTACACCTTC; CDR3: CSVEDQARRGYTF
J: TRBJ2-5; D: .; size: many; V: TRBV20-1; DNA: TGCAGTGCTAGAGGAGGAGGGGGAGAGACCCAGTACTTC; CDR3: CSARGGGGETQYF
J: TRBJ2-3; D: TRBD1; size: many; V: TRBV12-3/TRBV12-4; DNA: TGTGCCAGCAGCCTGGGACAGGGAACAAATACGCAGTATTTT; CDR3: CASSLGQGTNTQYF
J: TRBJ2-5; D: .; size: few; V: TRBV20-1; DNA: TGCAGTGCCCGGAAGGCGCGGAGCCAAGAGACCCAGTACTTC; CDR3: CSARKARSQETQYF
J: TRBJ2-1; D: TRBD2; size: .; V: TRBV25-1; DNA: TGTGCCAGCAGTCCGGGACTACACCACAATGAGCAGTTCTTC; CDR3: CASSPGLHHNEQFF
J: TRBJ2-7; D: .; size: .; V: TRBV7-9; DNA: TGTGCCAGCAGCTCCGGGACACCGTACGAGCAGTACTTC; CDR3: CASSSGTPYEQYF